These 15 T cell receptor beta chains share one sample of origin, sequenced in a study of radiotherapy plus CTLA-4 blockade in lung cancer. The protocol was immunoSEQ multiplex PCR, while the TCRdb copy is restricted to in-frame clones and leaves out a portion. The sample consists of about 84,000 clones, approximately 75% of them appearing once. The source material was peripheral blood, sampled from a patient treated with radiotherapy plus ipilimumab. The receptor set was obtained from a human donor with non-small cell lung cancer that progressed on radiotherapy plus ipilimumab.

The chain employs TRBV5-1 and TRBJ2-2, with D possibly TRBD1 on 6 matching bases. Germline values: CDR1 SGHRS, CDR2 YFSETQ. The V and J ends lost 0 bases and 1 base respectively, with 7 bases between them. CDR3 size: 15 residues. CDR3 region: CASSLGGQNTGELFF. CDR3 sequence (DNA): TGCGCCAGCAGCTTGGGGGGACAGAACACCGGGGAGCTGTTTTTT.

The count of this clone is one. The genes are TRBV27 and TRBJ2-7; D is undetermined. Trimming cost V 4 bases and J 6 bases, with 19 bases left between them. Looked up from germline, CDR1 is MNHEY and CDR2 is SMNVEV (reference sequence). CDR3 size: 15 residues. The CDR3 DNA is TGTGCCAGCAGTTCCACGGGTACCATCCAACTCGAGCAGTACTTC. This translates into CASSSTGTIQLEQYF.

This clone is medium-sized in the sample. V usage is TRBV28 and J usage is TRBJ1-6; 9 bases agree with TRBD1. Germline assignment: CDR1 MDHEN and CDR2 SYDVKM. The CDR3 length is 19 residues. After removal of 3 bases from V and 1 base from J, the junction contained 10 bases not matched to a gene. DNA for the CDR3: TGTGCCAGCAGTTTCCCCGGGACAGGGAGCCGGTCCTATAATTCACCCCTCCACTTT. This translates into CASSFPGTGSRSYNSPLHF.

This clone came up a few times. The V gene is TRBV27, the J gene TRBJ1-1; D is perhaps TRBD1 (5 bases). V was cut by 3 bases and J by 3 bases, with 8 bases left in between. The CDR3 has 13 amino acids. Looked up from germline, CDR1 is MNHEY and CDR2 is SMNVEV (reference sequence). CDR3 DNA: TGTGCCAGCAGTTTGAAGGGGCACACTGAAGCTTTCTTT. Its translation is CASSLKGHTEAFF.

The DNA for the CDR3 is TGTGCCAGCAGCCCAGGGGGACGGGGCTACACCTTC. Translating gives CASSPGGRGYTF. The V and J genes are TRBV6-5 and TRBJ1-2; TRBD1 matches at 7 bases. The CDR3 extends over 12 amino acids. With 6 bases clipped from V and 8 bases from J, the junction kept 6 bases outside the gene matches. Germline values: CDR1 MNHEY, CDR2 SVGAGI.

The rearrangement joins TRBV5-6 to TRBJ1-5, with D maybe TRBD1 (5 bases). Germline V gene data show CDR1 as SGHDT and CDR2 as YYEEEE. CDR3 length: 15 residues. Trimming left V 1 base short and J 0 bases short, with 8 bases between. The DNA of the CDR3 is TGTGCCAGCAGCTTGTGGGGGGGTAGCAATCAGCCCCAGCATTTT. Translated: CASSLWGGSNQPQHF. Full variable domain (outside the CDR3, taken from reference TRBV5-6 and TRBJ1-5): DAGVTQSPTHLIKTRGQQVTLRCSPKSGHDTVSWYQQALGQGPQFIFQYYEEEERQRGNFPDRFSGHQFPNYSSELNVNALLLGDSALYLCASSLWGGSNQPQHFGDGTRLSIL.

The chain links TRBV5-1 to TRBJ2-2, with D perhaps TRBD1 (6 bases). Germline loops: CDR1 SGHRS, CDR2 YFSETQ. This CDR3 comprises 15 residues. V was cut by 4 bases and J by 3 bases, with 13 bases left in between. CDR3 nucleotides: TGCGCCAGCAGCCAACAGGGTGAAGACACCGGGGAGCTGTTTTTT. Its translation is CASSQQGEDTGELFF.

To note about this clone: Germline and junction disagree at one end, which may indicate a read error. The chain recombines TRBV9 with TRBJ2-3; the match to TRBD1 covers 11 bases. The CDR3 runs 16 residues. From germline, CDR1 is SGDLS and CDR2 YYNGEE. The CDR3 bases are TGTGCCTGCAGCGTAGAGGGACAGGGGGTTCGAGATACGCAGTATTTT. Translated: CACSVEGQGVRDTQYF. Full variable domain (missing parts from reference TRBV9 and TRBJ2-3): DSGVTQTPKHLITATGQRVTLRCSPRSGDLSVYWYQQSLDQGLQFLIQYYNGEERAKGNILERFSAQQFPDLHSELNLSSLELGDSALYFCACSVEGQGVRDTQYFGPGTRLTVL.

This clone was picked up one time. The genes are TRBV27 and TRBJ2-1; D is possibly TRBD2 (6 bases). Germline V gives CDR1 MNHEY, CDR2 SMNVEV (reference sequence). The CDR3 consists of 16 residues. The V end lost 4 bases, the J end lost 0 bases, and 13 bases lay between the germline ends. In DNA form, the CDR3 reads TGTGCCAGCAGTTCTCTGGAGGGGCCCTCCTACAATGAGCAGTTCTTC. Translating gives CASSSLEGPSYNEQFF.

V and J are TRBV7-6 and TRBJ1-5; tentatively, D is TRBD1 (5 bases). Germline CDR1 and CDR2: SGHVS and FNYEAQ. The germline V and J ends were trimmed by 3 bases and 6 bases, with 6 bases remaining between them. This CDR3 comprises 12 residues. The CDR3 nucleotides are TGTGCCAGCAGCTTTGGGGGTCAGCCCCAGCATTTT. Amino acids: CASSFGGQPQHF.

The chain joins TRBV6-6 to TRBJ2-3; D not certain. The CDR3 has 13 residues. V was clipped by 2 bases and J by 2 bases, with 5 bases between them. The V gene's germline CDR1 is MNHNY and CDR2 SVGAGI (reference sequence). CDR3 in DNA: TGTGCCAGCAGTTACCAGAACACAGATACGCAGTATTTT. It translates to CASSYQNTDTQYF.

The V and J genes are TRBV7-2 and TRBJ2-1; D perhaps matches TRBD2 (5 bases). CDR3 length equals 14 residues. V was clipped by 5 bases and J by 2 bases, with 10 bases between them. In germline, CDR1 is SGHTA, CDR2 FQGNSA. The CDR3 DNA is TGTGCCAGCAGCCCCGGACTGGCCTACAATGAGCAGTTCTTC. Translation gives CASSPGLAYNEQFF.

The chain carries TRBV7-2 and TRBJ2-7; D not certain. The V gene lost 5 bases and the J gene lost 3 bases, with 17 bases spanning the gap. The CDR3 runs to 15 residues. Germline CDR1 and CDR2: SGHTA and FQGNSA. The CDR3 region has the DNA TGTGCCAGCAGCCCCCCGAAAGGCCTTATCTACGAGCAGTACTTC. Its protein is CASSPPKGLIYEQYF.

This clone was seen just once. The chain couples TRBV5-4 to TRBJ1-1, with D unclear. The CDR3 is 15 amino acids. V lost 2 bases, J lost 3 bases, and 14 bases lay in between. The V gene's germline CDR1 is SGHNT and CDR2 YYREEE (reference sequence). The CDR3 loop is CASSLVVGRDTEAFF. The CDR3 DNA is TGTGCCAGCAGCTTAGTGGTAGGACGGGACACTGAAGCTTTCTTT.

The J gene is TRBJ1-2, the V gene TRBV7-9, with no clear D. The germline CDR1 and CDR2 sequences are SEHNR and FQNEAQ (reference sequence). Trimming took off 7 bases at V and 8 bases at J, with 14 bases between the two ends. The CDR3 covers 12 residues. Written as DNA, the CDR3 is TGTGCCAGCAATTCCCCACCACCAGGCTACACCTTC. Protein product: CASNSPPPGYTF.